This T cell receptor (beta chain) originates from a study of breast tumors, draining lymph nodes, adjacent tissues. Findings and caveats of the study: Tumor TCR diversity was below lymph nodes but above nontumor tissue. The data were judged consistent with most tumor T cells coming from lymph node and expanding in tumor.

The CDR3 length is 15 residues. CDR1 is LNHDA, CDR2 SQIVND, per germline (reference sequence). Unmatched junction bases numbered 4, after V lost 1 base and J lost 7 bases. The sample holds many counts of this clonotype. The antigen is not known. TCRdb re-called the multiplex PCR reads with MiXCR, one entry per CDR3 protein. The data contain approximately 300,000 distinct CDR3 sequences, roughly 31% of them singletons. Breast cancer patients provided tissue from their axillary draining lymph nodes. The sample was axillary lymph node tissue. The chain recombines TRBV19 with TRBJ1-4, with 9 bases that match TRBD1. The TCR originated in a female donor with breast cancer. Some clones in this sample may be carry-over from other donors' samples. CDR3 protein: CASSIVGQGSEKLFF. Written as DNA, the CDR3 is TGTGCCAGTAGTATAGTCGGACAGGGGAGTGAAAAACTGTTTTTT.